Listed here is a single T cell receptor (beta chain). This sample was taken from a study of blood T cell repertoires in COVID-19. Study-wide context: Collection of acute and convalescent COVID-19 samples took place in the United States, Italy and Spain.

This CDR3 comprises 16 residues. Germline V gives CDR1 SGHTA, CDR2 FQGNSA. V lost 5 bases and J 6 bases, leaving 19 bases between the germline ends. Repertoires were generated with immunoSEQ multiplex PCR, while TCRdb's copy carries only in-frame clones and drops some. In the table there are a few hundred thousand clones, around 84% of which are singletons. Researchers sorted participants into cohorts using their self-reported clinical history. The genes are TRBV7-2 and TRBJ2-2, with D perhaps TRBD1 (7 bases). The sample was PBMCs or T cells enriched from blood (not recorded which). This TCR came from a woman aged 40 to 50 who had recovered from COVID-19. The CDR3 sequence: CASSDRALASPGELFF. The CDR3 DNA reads TGTGCCAGCAGCGACAGGGCCCTAGCGTCCCCCGGGGAGCTGTTTTTT.